A selection of T cell receptor beta chains follows, all from one sample in a study of blood T cell repertoires in COVID-19. Repertoires were generated with immunoSEQ multiplex PCR, while TCRdb's copy carries only in-frame clones and drops some. The sample lists around 300,000 clones, approximately 85% occurring once. The sample comprised PBMCs or T cells enriched from blood (not recorded which). The receptors come from a woman aged 30 to 39 who had recovered from COVID-19. Each CDR3 is given with its conserved first and last residue. A D gene is named only where the DNA matches it firmly.

j_gene | d_gene | v_gene | CDR3aa
TRBJ1-3 | . | TRBV5-1 | CASREGGTGNTIYF
TRBJ2-7 | TRBD2 | TRBV27 | CASRGTPGLAGEQYF
TRBJ2-7 | . | TRBV6-5 | CASRGRVDEQYF
TRBJ1-1 | . | TRBV6-1 | CASSERQAEAFF
TRBJ2-7 | TRBD1 | TRBV7-6 | CASSLGRDSAYEQYF
TRBJ2-2 | TRBD2 | TRBV5-1 | CASSLEASGGAGTGELFF
TRBJ2-7 | . | TRBV13 | CASGTGKRGYEQYF
TRBJ1-1 | . | TRBV4-1 | CASSPLDRWSTEAFF
TRBJ2-7 | TRBD2 | TRBV7-2 | CASSLPTFLAGDYEQYF
TRBJ1-2 | . | TRBV27 | CASSDAGAYGYTF
TRBJ2-3 | TRBD2 | TRBV5-1 | CASSTGTSGTDTQYF
TRBJ2-2 | . | TRBV10-3 | CAISGRGPPTGELFF
TRBJ2-2 | . | TRBV11-1 | CASVGSNPNTGELFF
TRBJ2-1 | . | TRBV28 | CASTPGGENEQFF
TRBJ2-7 | . | TRBV3-1/TRBV3-2 | CASSQVRGWFYEQYF
TRBJ2-3 | . | TRBV7-7 | CASSLGHPSTDTQYF
TRBJ1-1 | . | TRBV28 | CASSLRDWRAWNTEAFF
TRBJ1-6 | . | TRBV18 | CASSPRGTYNSPLHF
TRBJ1-5 | TRBD1 | TRBV6-5 | CASSFRGVNQPQHF
TRBJ1-2 | . | TRBV6-5 | CASTFRGTGHSGYTF
TRBJ2-7 | TRBD2 | TRBV9 | CASSVGLAGDRRHF
TRBJ2-3 | TRBD1 | TRBV4-1 | CASSQVVDRDLPSGPTDTQYF
TRBJ2-3 | TRBD1 | TRBV27 | CASSLLGPTGREEDTQYF
TRBJ2-3 | . | TRBV3-1/TRBV3-2 | CASSLTGTSLTDTQYF
TRBJ1-3 | . | TRBV4-1 | CASSQETRSGNTIYF
TRBJ1-3 | TRBD1 | TRBV28 | CASSPLQGAGNTIYF